These 2 T cell receptor beta chains originate from one sample sequenced in a study of PD-L1 blockade in urothelial cancer. Profiling relied on immunoSEQ multiplex PCR, and the TCRdb table lists in-frame clones only, not all of them. The sample consists of 40,000 or so clones, approximately 83% of them appearing once. This material consisted of PBMCs, taken around atezolizumab (anti-PD-L1) treatment. These receptors were obtained from a man in his sixties with urothelial cancer.

The CDR3 DNA reads TGTGCCTGGAGGACAGGGGCGAATGAAAAACTGTTTTTT. This translates into CAWRTGANEKLFF. The chain recombines TRBV30 with TRBJ1-4, with 8 bases matching TRBD1. The V gene's germline CDR1 is GTSNPN and CDR2 SVGIG (reference sequence). The CDR3 is made up of 13 amino acids. V lost 3 bases to trimming and J lost 5 bases; unmatched junction nucleotides: 2. The full variable domain, with the rest looked up from reference TRBV30 and TRBJ1-4, is SQTIHQWPATLVQPVGSPLSLECTVEGTSNPNLYWYRQAAGRGLQLLFYSVGIGQISSEVPQNLSASRPQDRQFILSSKKLLLSDSGFYLCAWRTGANEKLFFGSGTQLSVL.

V gene TRBV4-1 combines with J gene TRBJ1-5; perhaps TRBD1 as D (6 bases). Trimming shortened V by 4 bases and J by 6 bases, and 13 bases separated the two germline ends. The CDR3 loop spans 14 amino acids. The germline V gene has CDR1 MGHRA and CDR2 YSYEKL. The CDR3 DNA is TGCGCCAGCAGCCTTCGACAGGTTCTTCAGCCCCAGCATTTT. As protein: CASSLRQVLQPQHF.